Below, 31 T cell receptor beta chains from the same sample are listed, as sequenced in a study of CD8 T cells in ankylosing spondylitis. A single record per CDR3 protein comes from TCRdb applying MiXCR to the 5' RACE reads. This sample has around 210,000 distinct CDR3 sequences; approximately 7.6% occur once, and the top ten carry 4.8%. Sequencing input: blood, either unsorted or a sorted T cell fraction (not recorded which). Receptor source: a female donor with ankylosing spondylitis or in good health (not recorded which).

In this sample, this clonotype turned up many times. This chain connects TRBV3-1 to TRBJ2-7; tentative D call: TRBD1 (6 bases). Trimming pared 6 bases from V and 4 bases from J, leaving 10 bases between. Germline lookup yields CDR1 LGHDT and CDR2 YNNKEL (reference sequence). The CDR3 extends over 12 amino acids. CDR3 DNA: TGTGCCAGCAGTTTAGGACAGTACGAGCAGTACTTC. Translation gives CASSLGQYEQYF.

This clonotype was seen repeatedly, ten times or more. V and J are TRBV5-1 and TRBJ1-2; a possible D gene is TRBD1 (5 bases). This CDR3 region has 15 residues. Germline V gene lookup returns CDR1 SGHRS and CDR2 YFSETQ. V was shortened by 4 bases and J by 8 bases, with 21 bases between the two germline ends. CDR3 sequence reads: CASSPLLRGAGGYTF. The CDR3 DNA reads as TGCGCCAGCAGCCCCCTCCTGAGGGGCGCGGGAGGCTACACCTTC.

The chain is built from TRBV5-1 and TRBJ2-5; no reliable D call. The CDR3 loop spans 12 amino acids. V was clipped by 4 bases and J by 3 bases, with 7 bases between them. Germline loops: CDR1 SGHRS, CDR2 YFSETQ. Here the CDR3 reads CASSRSKETQYF. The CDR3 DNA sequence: TGCGCCAGCAGCAGGAGTAAAGAGACCCAGTACTTC.

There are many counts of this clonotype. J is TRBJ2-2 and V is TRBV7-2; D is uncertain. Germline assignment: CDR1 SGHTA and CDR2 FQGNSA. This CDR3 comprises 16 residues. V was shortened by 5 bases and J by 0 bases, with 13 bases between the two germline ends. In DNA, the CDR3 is TGTGCCAGCAGCCCCCGTCGGGCAGCGAACACCGGGGAGCTGTTTTTT. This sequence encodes CASSPRRAANTGELFF. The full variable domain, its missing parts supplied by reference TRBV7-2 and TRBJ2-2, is GAGVSQSPSNKVTEKGKDVELRCDPISGHTALYWYRQSLGQGLEFLIYFQGNSAPDKSGLPSDRFSAERTGGSVSTLTIQRTQQEDSAVYLCASSPRRAANTGELFFGEGSRLTVL.

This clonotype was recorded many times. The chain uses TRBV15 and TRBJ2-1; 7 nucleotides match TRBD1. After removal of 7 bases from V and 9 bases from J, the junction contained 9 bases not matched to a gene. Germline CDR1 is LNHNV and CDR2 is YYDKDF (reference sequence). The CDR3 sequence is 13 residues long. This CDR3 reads CATKQQGIGEQFF. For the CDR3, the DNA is TGTGCCACCAAACAACAGGGGATAGGTGAGCAGTTCTTC.

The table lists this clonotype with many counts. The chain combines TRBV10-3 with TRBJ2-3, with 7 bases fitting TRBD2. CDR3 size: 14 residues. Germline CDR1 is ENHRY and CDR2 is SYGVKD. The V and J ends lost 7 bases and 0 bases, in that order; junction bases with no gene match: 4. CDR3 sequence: CAIKGGGSTDTQYF. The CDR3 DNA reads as TGTGCCATCAAGGGCGGGGGAAGCACAGATACGCAGTATTTT.

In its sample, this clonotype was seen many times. The CDR3 reads CASSLSRAPSNQPQHF. In DNA, the CDR3 is TGTGCCAGCAGTTTAAGTCGGGCACCTAGCAATCAGCCCCAGCATTTT. The chain has TRBV12-3 or TRBV12-4 and TRBJ1-5, with D uncertain. With 2 bases removed from V and 0 bases from J, the gap between germline ends came to 11 bases. The CDR3 runs 16 residues.

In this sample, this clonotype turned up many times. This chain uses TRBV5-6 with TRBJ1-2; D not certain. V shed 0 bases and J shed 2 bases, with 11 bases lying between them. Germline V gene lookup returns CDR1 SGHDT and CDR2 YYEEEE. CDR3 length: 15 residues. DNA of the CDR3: TGTGCCAGCAGCTTGGGGGGTACGGCGAACTATGGCTACACCTTC. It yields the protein CASSLGGTANYGYTF.

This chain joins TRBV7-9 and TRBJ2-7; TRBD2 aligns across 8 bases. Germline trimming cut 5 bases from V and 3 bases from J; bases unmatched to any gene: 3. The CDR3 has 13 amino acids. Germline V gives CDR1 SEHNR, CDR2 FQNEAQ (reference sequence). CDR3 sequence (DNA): TGTGCCAGCAGCCCCGCGGGGGGCTACGAGCAGTACTTC. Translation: CASSPAGGYEQYF.

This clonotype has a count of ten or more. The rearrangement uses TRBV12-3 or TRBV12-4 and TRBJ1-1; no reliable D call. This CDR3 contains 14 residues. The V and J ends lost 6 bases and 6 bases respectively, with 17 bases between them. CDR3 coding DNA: TGTGCCAGCAGGAACTTGGCCAGGAGCGCTGAAGCTTTCTTT. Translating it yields CASRNLARSAEAFF.

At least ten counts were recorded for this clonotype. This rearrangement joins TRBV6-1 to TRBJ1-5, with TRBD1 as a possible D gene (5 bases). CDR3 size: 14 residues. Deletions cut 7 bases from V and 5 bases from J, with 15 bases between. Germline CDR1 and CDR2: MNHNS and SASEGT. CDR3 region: CASTRTPGHQPQHF. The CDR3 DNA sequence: TGTGCCAGCACGCGGACACCCGGGCATCAGCCCCAGCATTTT.

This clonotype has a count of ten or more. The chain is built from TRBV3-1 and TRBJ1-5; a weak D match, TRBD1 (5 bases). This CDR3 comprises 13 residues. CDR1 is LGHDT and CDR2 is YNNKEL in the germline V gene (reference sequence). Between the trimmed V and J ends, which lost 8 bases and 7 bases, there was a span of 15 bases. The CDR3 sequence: CASAGGLGQPQHF. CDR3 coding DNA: TGTGCCAGCGCGGGGGGTCTCGGACAGCCCCAGCATTTT.

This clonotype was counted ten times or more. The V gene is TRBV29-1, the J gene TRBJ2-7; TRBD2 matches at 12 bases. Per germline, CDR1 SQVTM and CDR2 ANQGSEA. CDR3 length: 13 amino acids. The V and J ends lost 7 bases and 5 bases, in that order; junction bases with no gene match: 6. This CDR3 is CSAMTSGSHEQYF. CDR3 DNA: TGCAGCGCCATGACTAGCGGGAGCCACGAGCAGTACTTC.

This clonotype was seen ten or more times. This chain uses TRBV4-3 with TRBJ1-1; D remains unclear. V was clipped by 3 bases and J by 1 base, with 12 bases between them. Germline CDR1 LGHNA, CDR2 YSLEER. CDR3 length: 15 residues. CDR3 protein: CASSQAYQANTEAFF. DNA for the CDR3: TGCGCCAGCAGCCAGGCCTACCAGGCGAACACTGAAGCTTTCTTT.

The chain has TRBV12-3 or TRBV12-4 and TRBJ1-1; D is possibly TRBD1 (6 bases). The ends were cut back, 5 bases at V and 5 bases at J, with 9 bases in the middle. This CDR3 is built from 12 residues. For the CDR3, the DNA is TGTGCCAGCAGTCCACAGGGAACTGAAGCTTTCTTT. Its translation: CASSPQGTEAFF.

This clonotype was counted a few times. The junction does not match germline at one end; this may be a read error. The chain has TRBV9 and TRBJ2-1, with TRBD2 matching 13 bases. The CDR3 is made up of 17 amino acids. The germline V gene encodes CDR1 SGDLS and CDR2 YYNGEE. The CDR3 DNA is TGCGCCAGCAGCGTAGGGGGGGGACTAGCGGGGTACAATGAGCAGTTCTTC. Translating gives CASSVGGGLAGYNEQFF.

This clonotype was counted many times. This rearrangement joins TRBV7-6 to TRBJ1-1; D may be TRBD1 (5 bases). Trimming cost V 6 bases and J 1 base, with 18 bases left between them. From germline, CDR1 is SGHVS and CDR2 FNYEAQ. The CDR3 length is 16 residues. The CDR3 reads CASSPQGAGTNTEAFF. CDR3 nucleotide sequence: TGTGCCAGCAGTCCTCAAGGTGCAGGGACGAACACTGAAGCTTTCTTT.

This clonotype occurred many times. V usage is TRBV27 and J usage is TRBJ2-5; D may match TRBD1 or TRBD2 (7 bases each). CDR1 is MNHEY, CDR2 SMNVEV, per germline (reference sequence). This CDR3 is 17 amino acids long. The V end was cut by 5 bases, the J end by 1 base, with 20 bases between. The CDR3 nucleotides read TGTGCCAGCAGTGCCTTTGGGGGAGGGGGCCTCCAAGAGACCCAGTACTTC. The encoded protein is CASSAFGGGGLQETQYF.

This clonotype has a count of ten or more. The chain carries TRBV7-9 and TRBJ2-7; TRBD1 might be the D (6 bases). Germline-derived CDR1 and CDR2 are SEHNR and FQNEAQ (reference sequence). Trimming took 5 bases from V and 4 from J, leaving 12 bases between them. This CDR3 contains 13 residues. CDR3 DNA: TGTGCCAGCAGCACAGGACAGCCTTACGAGCAGTACTTC. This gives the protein CASSTGQPYEQYF.

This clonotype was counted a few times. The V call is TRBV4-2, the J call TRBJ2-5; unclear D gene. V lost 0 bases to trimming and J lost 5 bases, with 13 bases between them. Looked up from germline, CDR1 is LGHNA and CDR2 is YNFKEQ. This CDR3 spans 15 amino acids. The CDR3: CASSQDADGEETQYF. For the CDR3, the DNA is TGTGCCAGCAGCCAAGATGCAGATGGAGAGGAGACCCAGTACTTC.

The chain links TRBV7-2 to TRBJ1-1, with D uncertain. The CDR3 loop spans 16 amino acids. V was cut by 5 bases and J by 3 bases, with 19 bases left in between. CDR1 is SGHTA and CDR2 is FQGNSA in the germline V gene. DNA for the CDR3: TGTGCCAGCAGCCCGTTCAGGTCCCTGCTGCACACTGAAGCTTTCTTT. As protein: CASSPFRSLLHTEAFF.

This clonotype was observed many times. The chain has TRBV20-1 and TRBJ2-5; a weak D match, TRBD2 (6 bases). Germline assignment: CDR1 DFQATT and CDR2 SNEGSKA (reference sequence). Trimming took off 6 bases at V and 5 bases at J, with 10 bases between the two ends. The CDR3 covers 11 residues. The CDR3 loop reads CSATRGETQYF. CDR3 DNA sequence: TGCAGTGCCACTCGGGGGGAGACCCAGTACTTC.

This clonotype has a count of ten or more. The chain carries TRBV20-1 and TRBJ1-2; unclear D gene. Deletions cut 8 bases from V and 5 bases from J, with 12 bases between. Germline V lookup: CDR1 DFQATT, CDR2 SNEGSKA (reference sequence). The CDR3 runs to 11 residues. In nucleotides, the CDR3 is TGCAGTACTCCGTTGAATTATGGCTACACCTTC. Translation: CSTPLNYGYTF.

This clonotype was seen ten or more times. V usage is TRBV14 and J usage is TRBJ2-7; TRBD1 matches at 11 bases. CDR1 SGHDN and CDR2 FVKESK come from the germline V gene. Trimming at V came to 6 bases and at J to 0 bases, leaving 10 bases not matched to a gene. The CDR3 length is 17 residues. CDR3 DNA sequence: TGTGCCAGCAGTCTCGGGACAGGGGGTTTTCGCTCCTACGAGCAGTACTTC. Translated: CASSLGTGGFRSYEQYF.

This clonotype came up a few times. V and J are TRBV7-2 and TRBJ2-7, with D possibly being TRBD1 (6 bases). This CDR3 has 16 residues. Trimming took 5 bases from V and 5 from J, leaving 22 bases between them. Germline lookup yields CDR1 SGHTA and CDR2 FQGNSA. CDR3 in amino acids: CASSIHATGAGDEQYF. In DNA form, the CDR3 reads TGTGCCAGCAGCATCCACGCGACAGGAGCCGGGGACGAGCAGTACTTC.

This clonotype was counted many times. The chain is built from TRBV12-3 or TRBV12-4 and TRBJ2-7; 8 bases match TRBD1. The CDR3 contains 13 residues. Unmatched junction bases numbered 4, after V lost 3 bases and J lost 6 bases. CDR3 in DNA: TGTGCCAGCAGTTTGAACAGGGGGGCCGAGCAGTACTTC. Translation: CASSLNRGAEQYF.

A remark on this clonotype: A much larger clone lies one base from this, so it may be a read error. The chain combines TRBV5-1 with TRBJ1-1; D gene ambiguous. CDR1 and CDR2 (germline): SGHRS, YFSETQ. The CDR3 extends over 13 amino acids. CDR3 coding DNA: TGCGCCCGCAGCTCGGATGTCGGCACTGAAGCTTTCTTT. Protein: CARSSDVGTEAFF.

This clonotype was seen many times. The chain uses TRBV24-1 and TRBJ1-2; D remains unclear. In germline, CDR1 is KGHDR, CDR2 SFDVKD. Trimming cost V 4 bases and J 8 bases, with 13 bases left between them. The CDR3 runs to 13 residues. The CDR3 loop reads CATSEGSSRGYTF. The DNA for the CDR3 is TGTGCCACCAGTGAAGGGTCCTCGCGGGGCTACACCTTC.

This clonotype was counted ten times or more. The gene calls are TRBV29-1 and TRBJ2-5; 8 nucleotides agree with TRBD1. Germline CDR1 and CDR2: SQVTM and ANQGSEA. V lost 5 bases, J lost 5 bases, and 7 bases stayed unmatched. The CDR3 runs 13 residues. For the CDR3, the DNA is TGCAGCGTTTTTGGGACAGGCCGGGAGACCCAGTACTTC. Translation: CSVFGTGRETQYF.

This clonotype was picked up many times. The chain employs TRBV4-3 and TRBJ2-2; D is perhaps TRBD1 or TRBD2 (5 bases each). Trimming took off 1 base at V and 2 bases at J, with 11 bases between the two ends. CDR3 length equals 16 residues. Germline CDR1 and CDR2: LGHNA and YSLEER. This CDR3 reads CASSQGDGFNTGELFF. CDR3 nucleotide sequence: TGCGCCAGCAGCCAAGGGGACGGGTTCAACACCGGGGAGCTGTTTTTT.

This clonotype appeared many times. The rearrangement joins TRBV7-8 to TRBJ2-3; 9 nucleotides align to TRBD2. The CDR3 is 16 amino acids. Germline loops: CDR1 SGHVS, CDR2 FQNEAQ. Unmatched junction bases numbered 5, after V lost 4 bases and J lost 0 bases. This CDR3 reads CASSSLAGSSTDTQYF. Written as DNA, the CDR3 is TGTGCCAGCAGCTCCCTAGCGGGGTCGAGCACAGATACGCAGTATTTT.